Listed below are T cell receptor beta chains from one sample, sequenced in a study of T cell responses to AZD1222 COVID-19 vaccine. Profiled with immunoSEQ multiplex PCR; TCRdb holds only in-frame clones, not every one. The sample lists some 140,000 clones; 90% were seen once. Sequenced here: peripheral blood, sampled on day 0 of AZD1222 vaccination. The receptor source for this set is an adult in good health. Both conserved end residues are part of each CDR3. The D gene is left open where the match is weak. Part of the rows lack a size; the others show once, few, many or a class for expanded clones.

D	V	size	J	DNA	CDR3
.	TRBV5-6	.	TRBJ1-5	TGTGCCAGCAGCTTGGCGGCAGGGAGCAATCAGCCCCAGCATTTT	CASSLAAGSNQPQHF
.	TRBV18	.	TRBJ1-1	TGTGCCAGCTCACCACAGAAGGGGACTGAAGCTTTCTTT	CASSPQKGTEAFF
.	TRBV19	.	TRBJ1-3	TGTGCCAGTAGCGGACAGCGATACTCTGGAAACACCATATATTTT	CASSGQRYSGNTIYF
.	TRBV4-3	.	TRBJ2-7	TGCGCCAGCAGGGCTGGGACTGATAGGGAGCAGTACTTC	CASRAGTDREQYF
.	TRBV30	once	TRBJ1-6	TGTGCCTGGAAGCCAGCCGGGACCTCCCCGGGGGGTTCACCCCTCCACTTT	CAWKPAGTSPGGSPLHF
TRBD1	TRBV27	.	TRBJ1-1	TGTGCCAGCAGCGAAGACAGGGCGGACACTGAAGCTTTCTTT	CASSEDRADTEAFF
TRBD1	TRBV15	once	TRBJ1-1	TGTGCCACCAGCCTCCAGGGGGTTGACACTGAAGCTTTCTTT	CATSLQGVDTEAFF
TRBD1	TRBV9	.	TRBJ1-4	TGTGCCAGCAGCGCAAGCGGGACAGGCGAAAAACTGTTTTTT	CASSASGTGEKLFF
.	TRBV19	.	TRBJ1-2	TGTGCCAGTAGTACTGGGACACCGAACTATGGCTACACCTTC	CASSTGTPNYGYTF
.	TRBV7-2	.	TRBJ2-7	TGTGCCAGCAGCCCTAACAGGGATTTAGCGTACGAGCAGTACTTC	CASSPNRDLAYEQYF
TRBD1	TRBV6-5	.	TRBJ2-7	TGTGCCAGCAGGCTGGGACAGGGGGAAACCTACGAGCAGTACTTC	CASRLGQGETYEQYF
.	TRBV2	once	TRBJ1-2	TGTGCCAGCAGCGCCAGGGAAAACTATGGCTACACCTTC	CASSARENYGYTF
.	TRBV5-1	.	TRBJ1-4	TGCGCCAGCAGCTTGGGGATTGCAACTAATGAAAAACTGTTTTTT	CASSLGIATNEKLFF
TRBD1	TRBV19	.	TRBJ2-7	TGTGCCAGACGGACAGGGAAGGCGGACGACGAGCAGTACTTC	CARRTGKADDEQYF
TRBD1	TRBV7-2	.	TRBJ1-2	TGTGCCAGCAGCTTTCATGGGACAGGGATCGGGGGCTACACCTTC	CASSFHGTGIGGYTF
.	TRBV7-9	.	TRBJ1-2	TGTGCCAGCAGCTTAGGTGGTTCTGGCGGCTACACCTTC	CASSLGGSGGYTF
.	TRBV3-1/TRBV3-2	.	TRBJ1-1	TGTGCCAGCAGCCAAGGGGCCCCTGGAGCTTTCTTT	CASSQGAPGAFF
.	TRBV5-1	.	TRBJ1-2	TGCGCCAGCAGCTTGGAGGGGCAGGCCGGGGGCTACACCTTC	CASSLEGQAGGYTF
TRBD1	TRBV18	.	TRBJ1-5	TGTGCCAGCTCAGCGGACAGGAGGAGCAATCAGCCCCAGCATTTT	CASSADRRSNQPQHF
.	TRBV28	.	TRBJ1-6	TGTGCCAGCAGTTCTACGGGGAGGCCGGGCGAGGAACCCCTCCACTTT	CASSSTGRPGEEPLHF
.	TRBV5-6	once	TRBJ1-2	TGTGCCAGCAGCCGCTTCGGGACGGGAGCGGTTAACTATGGCTACACCTTC	CASSRFGTGAVNYGYTF
TRBD1	TRBV18	.	TRBJ2-2	TGTGCCAGCTCACCCTTGACAGGGCCCGGGGAGCTGTTTTTT	CASSPLTGPGELFF
.	TRBV29-1	.	TRBJ1-1	TGCAGTGTGGGGAAGGGACAACTGAACACTGAAGCTTTCTTT	CSVGKGQLNTEAFF
.	TRBV14	.	TRBJ1-2	TGTGCCAGCAGCCCCAAAAGGACAGACTATGGCTACACCTTC	CASSPKRTDYGYTF
.	TRBV7-3	.	TRBJ2-2	TGTGCCAGCAGCTTTGGTGGACCGAACACCGGGGAGCTGTTTTTT	CASSFGGPNTGELFF
.	TRBV5-1	.	TRBJ1-5	TGCGCCAGCAGCTTGGGACCGGGGGTGGGCAATCAGCCCCAGCATTTT	CASSLGPGVGNQPQHF
.	TRBV9	.	TRBJ1-1	TGTGCCAGCAGCCGGGCAGTGGGGAACACTGAAGCTTTCTTT	CASSRAVGNTEAFF
.	TRBV28	.	TRBJ2-3	TGTGCCAGCAGTGAGGGGGGCCGTTATACGCAGTATTTT	CASSEGGRYTQYF
.	TRBV19	.	TRBJ2-5	TGTGCCAGTAGTGTCTGGGACTTGGAGACCCAGTACTTC	CASSVWDLETQYF
.	TRBV7-2	.	TRBJ2-6	TGTGCCAGCAGCTTAGCTCAGGGGGGGGCCAACGTCCTGACTTTC	CASSLAQGGANVLTF